Shown below are 18 T cell receptor beta chains from a single sample sequenced in a study of control samples from healthy donors and cancer patients (dated by TCRdb to 2020 to 2021). To prepare the library, the immunoSEQ multiplex PCR assay was applied. TCRdb mirrors the immuneACCESS table, restricted to in-frame sequences. Some clones are absent from its copies; in checked studies, under half trace to an unresolved V gene, and the reason for the others is unknown. For this sample there are tens of thousands of clones; roughly 87% appear just once. The ten largest make up around an eighth of the sample. The sequenced material came from PBMCs. The source is a man in his sixties with head and neck cancer.

This chain links TRBV4-3 with TRBJ1-2, with 7 positions matching TRBD1. The V and J ends lost 0 bases and 5 bases, in that order; junction bases with no gene match: 6. The germline V gene has CDR1 LGHNA and CDR2 YSLEER. The CDR3 contains 15 residues. CDR3 DNA sequence: TGCGCCAGCAGCCAAGATACGGGACAGCCGTATGGCTACACCTTC. Protein: CASSQDTGQPYGYTF.

This chain uses TRBV4-1 with TRBJ2-1, with 10 positions matching TRBD2. This CDR3 region has 16 residues. Looked up from germline, CDR1 is MGHRA and CDR2 is YSYEKL. Trimming at V came to 3 bases and at J to 7 bases, leaving 9 bases not matched to a gene. In DNA, the CDR3 is TGCGCCAGCAGCCACGGGCTAGCGGGAGCGGGGAATGAGCAGTTCTTC. Translation gives CASSHGLAGAGNEQFF.

The V call is TRBV28, the J call TRBJ2-1, with TRBD2 matching over 10 bases. The germline V gene has CDR1 MDHEN and CDR2 SYDVKM. V lost 5 bases and J lost 3; bases outside the gene matches: 1. CDR3 length equals 14 residues. CDR3 loop: CASSGLAVYNEQFF. DNA for the CDR3: TGTGCCAGCAGTGGACTAGCGGTCTACAATGAGCAGTTCTTC.

Only a few counts were recorded for this clone. V gene TRBV3-1 (or the pseudogene TRBV3-2) combines with J gene TRBJ1-2, with D possibly TRBD1 on 5 matching bases. V lost 6 bases and J lost 2, with 7 bases in between. Looked up from germline, CDR1 is LGHDT and CDR2 is YNNKEL (reference sequence). The CDR3 length is 12 residues. The DNA of the CDR3 is TGTGCCAGCAGTCGACAGAACTATGGCTACACCTTC. Translated: CASSRQNYGYTF.

The V and J genes are TRBV9 and TRBJ1-4, with a weak D call TRBD1 (6 bases). V lost 2 bases, J lost 4 bases, and 21 bases lay in between. Germline V gene data show CDR1 as SGDLS and CDR2 as YYNGEE. CDR3 length equals 18 residues. The CDR3 bases are TGTGCCAGCAGCGTGCCCGCACACCCCCCGGACAGTAATGAAAAACTGTTTTTT. Translated: CASSVPAHPPDSNEKLFF. Based on the CDR3 plus reference TRBV9 and TRBJ1-4, the full variable domain is DSGVTQTPKHLITATGQRVTLRCSPRSGDLSVYWYQQSLDQGLQFLIQYYNGEERAKGNILERFSAQQFPDLHSELNLSSLELGDSALYFCASSVPAHPPDSNEKLFFGSGTQLSVL.

V usage is TRBV19 and J usage is TRBJ2-5; 9 bases agree with TRBD1. J lost 5 bases, V lost 6 bases, and 4 bases had no gene match. This CDR3 region has 13 residues. Germline V gives CDR1 LNHDA, CDR2 SQIVND (reference sequence). CDR3 bases: TGTGCCAGTAGCCGAGACAGGGGGGAGACCCAGTACTTC. Its translation: CASSRDRGETQYF.

The chain carries TRBV6-6 and TRBJ1-2; 8 nucleotides match TRBD1. This CDR3 comprises 15 residues. V lost 6 bases, J lost 8 bases, and 14 bases stayed unmatched. Germline lookup yields CDR1 MNHNY and CDR2 SVGAGI (reference sequence). CDR3: CASRETGQGLGGYTF. The CDR3 DNA follows: TGTGCCAGCAGAGAAACCGGACAGGGCCTGGGGGGCTACACCTTC.

V is TRBV20-1 and J is TRBJ1-1; the match to TRBD1 covers 7 bases. The CDR3 sequence is 10 residues long. V shed 8 bases, J shed 10 bases, and the junction held 7 bases outside the gene matches. From germline, CDR1 is DFQATT and CDR2 SNEGSKA (reference sequence). Here the CDR3 DNA reads TGCAGTTACAGGGGCTGGGCAGCTTTCTTT. As protein: CSYRGWAAFF.

This sequence joins TRBV7-2 and TRBJ2-2; D remains ambiguous. This CDR3 is 14 amino acids long. Germline CDR1 reads SGHTA; CDR2 reads FQGNSA. The V end lost 8 bases, the J end lost 3 bases, and 13 bases lay between the germline ends. The CDR3 sequence: CASALRSDTGELFF. CDR3 DNA sequence: TGTGCCAGCGCGCTTAGGTCTGACACCGGGGAGCTGTTTTTT.

The V gene is TRBV30, the J gene TRBJ1-5; the match to TRBD1 covers 9 bases. This CDR3 is built from 15 residues. Trimming removed 2 bases from V and 7 bases from J; junction bases left unmatched: 9. Germline CDR1 is GTSNPN and CDR2 is SVGIG (reference sequence). As DNA, the CDR3 is TGTGCCTGGAGTACCGGGACAGGGTCAAGCCAGCCCCAGCATTTT. Translated, it gives CAWSTGTGSSQPQHF.

The chain employs TRBV19 and TRBJ2-2; 9 bases match TRBD1. The junction had 4 bases not matched to a gene; V was cut back by 5 bases and J by 0 bases. Germline CDR1 and CDR2: LNHDA and SQIVND (reference sequence). The CDR3 has 16 amino acids. The CDR3 region is CASSGGTGSNTGELFF. As DNA, the CDR3 is TGTGCCAGTAGTGGTGGGACAGGGTCGAACACCGGGGAGCTGTTTTTT.

The chain carries TRBV28 and TRBJ2-2; 7 bases map to TRBD1. V dropped 2 bases and J dropped 4; count of bases not matched to a gene: 4. Germline values: CDR1 MDHEN, CDR2 SYDVKM. The CDR3 sequence is 15 residues long. The CDR3 sequence: CASSLGQGVTGELFF. As DNA, the CDR3 is TGTGCCAGCAGTTTAGGCCAGGGGGTCACCGGGGAGCTGTTTTTT.

V usage is TRBV30 and J usage is TRBJ1-3, with a tentative D call TRBD1 (6 bases). Looked up from germline, CDR1 is GTSNPN and CDR2 is SVGIG (reference sequence). The CDR3 is 14 amino acids. V lost 3 bases and J 3 bases, leaving 12 bases between the germline ends. The CDR3 protein is CAWSVQGGGNTIYF. The DNA of the CDR3 is TGTGCCTGGAGCGTACAGGGAGGTGGAAACACCATATATTTT.

The rearrangement links TRBV28 to TRBJ2-1; 14 nucleotides agree with TRBD2. The CDR3 has 15 amino acids. With V trimmed by 6 bases and J by 8 bases, 6 bases remained unmatched. Germline assignment: CDR1 MDHEN and CDR2 SYDVKM. CDR3 bases: TGTGCCAGCAGACTCGGACTAGCGGGAGGTCATGAGCAGTTCTTC. This sequence encodes CASRLGLAGGHEQFF.

In DNA form, the CDR3 reads TGTGCCAGCAGCCAAGATGGCTACGAGCAGTACTTC. Translation gives CASSQDGYEQYF. The chain is built from TRBV3-1 (or the pseudogene TRBV3-2) and TRBJ2-7; no definite D call. The germline gives CDR1 LGHDT, CDR2 YNNKEL (reference sequence). Trimming removed 0 bases from V and 3 bases from J, with 3 bases in between. This CDR3 is built from 12 residues.

This rearrangement joins TRBV6-5 to TRBJ1-5; D ambiguous. Germline CDR1 MNHEY, CDR2 SVGAGI. The CDR3 covers 13 residues. Trimming took off 6 bases at V and 0 bases at J, with 6 bases between the two ends. In DNA form, the CDR3 reads TGTGCCAGCAGGATGGATAGCAATCAGCCCCAGCATTTT. It codes for CASRMDSNQPQHF.

The CDR3 bases are TGTGCCAGCAGCTTGTTGGGAAGGCGTTCCTACAATGAGCAGTTCTTC. It is translated as CASSLLGRRSYNEQFF. The chain joins TRBV5-5 to TRBJ2-1; D not resolved. The CDR3 consists of 16 residues. V lost 1 base and J 1 base, leaving 12 bases between the germline ends. Germline V gives CDR1 SGHKS, CDR2 YYEKEE (reference sequence).

The V gene is TRBV5-1, the J gene TRBJ2-3; 8 bases line up with TRBD2. Germline loops: CDR1 SGHRS, CDR2 YFSETQ. V was pared by 4 bases and J by 3 bases, with 7 bases of the junction left unmatched. This CDR3 is 15 amino acids long. This chain's CDR3 is CASSSSGGLTDTQYF. The DNA for the CDR3 is TGCGCCAGCAGCAGCTCGGGAGGGCTTACAGATACGCAGTATTTT.